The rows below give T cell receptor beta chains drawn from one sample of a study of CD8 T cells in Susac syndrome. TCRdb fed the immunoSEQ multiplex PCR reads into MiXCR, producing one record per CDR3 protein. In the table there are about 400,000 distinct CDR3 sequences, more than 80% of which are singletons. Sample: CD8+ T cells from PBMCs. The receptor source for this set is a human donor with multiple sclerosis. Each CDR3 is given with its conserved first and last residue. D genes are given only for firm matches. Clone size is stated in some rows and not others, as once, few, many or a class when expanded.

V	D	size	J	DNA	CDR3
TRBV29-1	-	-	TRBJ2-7	TGCAGCGTGAAGGAGACAGGAACCTACGAGCAGTACTTC	CSVKETGTYEQYF
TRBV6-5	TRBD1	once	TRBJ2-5	TGTGCCAGCAGTTACTCTACGACAGGGTCCCAGACCCAGTACTTC	CASSYSTTGSQTQYF
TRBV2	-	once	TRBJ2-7	TGTGCCAGCTGGGAAGGGACTCCCTACGAGCAGTACTTC	CASWEGTPYEQYF
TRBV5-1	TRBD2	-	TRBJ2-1	TGCGCCAGCAGCTGGGAGACTAGCGGGGAGTACAATGAGCAGTTCTTC	CASSWETSGEYNEQFF
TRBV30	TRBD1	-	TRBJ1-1	TGTGCCTGGAGGGCTACAGGGGAAGGGACTGAAGCTTTCTTT	CAWRATGEGTEAFF
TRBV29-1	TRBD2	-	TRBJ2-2	TGCAGCGTTGAGTTGGGACTAGCAGACACCGGGGAGCTGTTTTTT	CSVELGLADTGELFF
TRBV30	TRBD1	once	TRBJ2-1	TGTGCCTGGAGTGTACCGGACAGGGGGCTTAATGAGCAGTTCTTC	CAWSVPDRGLNEQFF
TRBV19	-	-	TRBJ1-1	TGTGCCAGTAGTATCAGGGAGTTACAGGACACTGAAGCTTTCTTT	CASSIRELQDTEAFF
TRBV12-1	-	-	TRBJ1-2	TGTGCCAGCAGCTGGTGGACAAACAGTCGCTGTGAGGATGGCTACACCTTC	CASSWWTNSRCEDGYTF
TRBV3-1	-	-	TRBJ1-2	TGTGCCAGCAGCCAAGAGGCGCTTTCCCCCTATGGCTACACCTTC	CASSQEALSPYGYTF
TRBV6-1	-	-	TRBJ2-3	TGTGCCAGCAGTCAGGGGACTAGCACAGATACGCAGTATTTT	CASSQGTSTDTQYF
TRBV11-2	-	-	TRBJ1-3	TGTGCCAGCAGCTTAGAGGACAGCTCTGGAAACACCATATATTTT	CASSLEDSSGNTIYF
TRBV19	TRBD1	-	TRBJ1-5	TGTGCCAGTAGTACAAACCCCGACAGGGAGGAGGGGAATCAGCCCCAGCATTTT	CASSTNPDREEGNQPQHF